Listed below are T cell receptor beta chains from one sample, sequenced in a study of control samples from healthy donors and cancer patients. Generated by immunoSEQ multiplex PCR, the TCRdb table keeps only in-frame clones and is missing some. The profile shows some 120,000 clones, 80% to 95% of them singletons. The source material was PBMCs. The receptors shown here come from a man aged 80 or over with head and neck cancer. CDR3s include the opening cysteine and the closing phenylalanine or tryptophan. D genes are given only for firm matches. Rows may omit the clone size; those that give it use once, few, many or a size class.

clone_size j_call d_call v_call cdr3_aa cdr3_nt
- TRBJ2-1 - TRBV30 CAWSVGGGANEQFF TGTGCCTGGAGTGTCGGCGGGGGCGCGAATGAGCAGTTCTTC
once TRBJ1-2 - TRBV29-1 CSVEDRVPLGYTF TGCAGCGTTGAGGACCGCGTCCCTTTGGGCTACACCTTC
- TRBJ2-3 - TRBV11-2 CASSLLSSETDTQYF TGTGCCAGCAGCTTATTGAGTAGCGAAACAGATACGCAGTATTTT
once TRBJ1-5 - TRBV7-8 CASSLRRQGISNQPQHF TGTGCCAGCAGCTTACGGCGACAAGGGATTAGCAATCAGCCCCAGCATTTT
- TRBJ2-7 - TRBV12-3/TRBV12-4 CASSLGWNEQYF TGTGCCAGCAGTTTAGGATGGAACGAGCAGTACTTC
once TRBJ1-1 - TRBV11-3 CASSYAGSTEAFF TGTGCCAGCAGCTATGCAGGGAGTACTGAAGCTTTCTTT
- TRBJ1-3 - TRBV9 CASSVVETSVYF TGTGCCAGCAGCGTAGTAGAGACCAGTGTATATTTT
- TRBJ1-1 - TRBV5-4 CASSSKQFTEAFF TGTGCCAGCAGCTCAAAACAGTTCACTGAAGCTTTCTTT
- TRBJ1-1 - TRBV18 CASSPDGGVNTEAFF TGTGCCAGCTCACCAGATGGGGGTGTGAACACTGAAGCTTTCTTT
- TRBJ2-3 TRBD2 TRBV19 CASSTSSGIPDTQYF TGTGCCAGTTCCACTTCTAGCGGGATCCCAGATACGCAGTATTTT
- TRBJ1-1 TRBD1 TRBV25-1 CASRSGQGGTEAFF TGTGCCAGCAGATCAGGACAGGGCGGCACTGAAGCTTTCTTT
once TRBJ2-1 TRBD2 TRBV6-2/TRBV6-3 CASSSREGTSGGPQFF TGTGCCAGCAGCTCTCGTGAGGGGACTAGCGGGGGGCCGCAGTTCTTC
- TRBJ1-4 TRBD1 TRBV27 CASSHGTGGEKLFF TGTGCCAGCAGTCACGGGACAGGAGGTGAAAAACTGTTTTTT
once TRBJ2-2 - TRBV18 CASSQENTGELFF TGTGCCAGCTCCCAGGAAAACACCGGGGAGCTGTTTTTT
- TRBJ2-7 - TRBV19 CASTHFGEQYF TGTGCCAGTACACATTTTGGGGAGCAGTACTTC
once TRBJ1-2 TRBD1 TRBV5-6 CASSGDRYYGYTF TGTGCCAGCAGCGGGGACAGGTACTATGGCTACACCTTC
- TRBJ2-7 - TRBV3-1/TRBV3-2 CASSQGPVLASYEQYF TGTGCCAGCAGCCAAGGACCGGTTCTAGCCTCCTACGAGCAGTACTTC
- TRBJ2-1 TRBD2 TRBV25-1 CASSFSSGRGWGNEQFF TGTGCCAGCAGTTTCTCTAGCGGGAGAGGCTGGGGCAATGAGCAGTTCTTC
- TRBJ2-7 - TRBV6-6 CASRGTVSSYEQYF TGTGCCAGCAGGGGGACCGTGAGCTCCTACGAGCAGTACTTC
- TRBJ2-1 TRBD1 TRBV11-2 CASSSPQGVYNEQFF TGTGCCAGCAGCTCTCCGCAGGGGGTCTACAATGAGCAGTTCTTC
- TRBJ2-7 - TRBV4-1 CASSQDRSYYEQYF TGCGCCAGCAGCCAAGATCGCAGTTACTACGAGCAGTACTTC
- TRBJ2-1 TRBD2 TRBV9 CASSVSGGNAEQFF TGTGCCAGCAGCGTTAGCGGGGGTAATGCTGAGCAGTTCTTC
- TRBJ2-2 - TRBV3-1/TRBV3-2 CASSPHTGPNTGELFF TGTGCCAGCAGCCCACATACAGGCCCGAACACCGGGGAGCTGTTTTTT
- TRBJ1-6 - TRBV4-1 CASSHERGTLSSYNSPLHF TGCGCCAGCAGCCACGAAAGGGGGACCCTAAGCTCCTATAATTCACCCCTCCACTTT
- TRBJ2-1 TRBD1 TRBV10-1 CASSESTGVFYNEQFF TGCGCCAGCAGTGAGTCGACAGGGGTTTTCTACAATGAGCAGTTCTTC
- TRBJ1-1 - TRBV7-2 CASSPGAANTEAFF TGTGCCAGCAGCCCAGGGGCGGCGAACACTGAAGCTTTCTTT
- TRBJ1-2 TRBD1 TRBV4-1 CASSQHRDRESLYGYTF TGCGCCAGCAGCCAACACCGGGACAGGGAATCTCTCTATGGCTACACCTTC
- TRBJ2-7 - TRBV15 CATSKVQDLSYEQYF TGTGCCACCAGCAAGGTCCAGGACCTCTCCTACGAGCAGTACTTC
- TRBJ2-2 - TRBV30 CAWRAPLFGELFF TGTGCCTGGAGAGCCCCTCTCTTCGGGGAGCTGTTTTTT
- TRBJ2-1 TRBD2 TRBV19 CASSFLAGRATNEQFF TGTGCCAGTAGCTTCCTAGCGGGGAGGGCGACCAATGAGCAGTTCTTC
- TRBJ2-1 - TRBV6-1 CASSERGMRAYNEQFF TGTGCCAGCAGTGAACGGGGGATGAGAGCCTACAATGAGCAGTTCTTC
once TRBJ2-2 TRBD2 TRBV2 CASSEAPLAAANTGELFF TGTGCCAGCAGTGAAGCTCCCCTAGCGGCGGCGAACACCGGGGAGCTGTTTTTT
- TRBJ1-2 - TRBV7-8 CASSFAGAHTF TGTGCCAGCAGCTTTGCAGGGGCACACACCTTC
- TRBJ2-3 - TRBV11-2 CASSSRQAALSTDTQYF TGTGCCAGCAGTTCTAGACAGGCTGCCTTGAGCACAGATACGCAGTATTTT
- TRBJ1-1 - TRBV5-1 CASSLVGYNTEAFF TGCGCCAGCAGCTTGGTCGGGTACAACACTGAAGCTTTCTTT
- TRBJ1-2 - TRBV30 CAWSLGRTYGYTF TGTGCCTGGAGTCTTGGGCGGACCTATGGCTACACCTTC
- TRBJ1-2 TRBD1 TRBV2 CATEVQGAGGYTF TGTGCCACCGAGGTTCAGGGGGCAGGAGGCTACACCTTC
once TRBJ1-1 TRBD1 TRBV19 CASTRTGTHTEAFF TGTGCCAGTACCCGGACAGGGACTCACACTGAAGCTTTCTTT
- TRBJ2-5 - TRBV11-3 CASSLGLAETQYF TGTGCCAGCAGCTTAGGACTTGCAGAGACCCAGTACTTC
- TRBJ2-2 - TRBV19 CASSIVGGVAGELFF TGTGCCAGTAGTATAGTTGGGGGCGTCGCCGGGGAGCTGTTTTTT
- TRBJ1-6 TRBD1 TRBV5-5 CASSLAGGEGSPLHF TGTGCCAGCAGCTTGGCAGGGGGCGAGGGTTCACCCCTCCACTTT
once TRBJ2-5 - TRBV4-1 CASSQDYGGGETQYF TGCGCCAGCAGCCAAGACTATGGGGGCGGAGAGACCCAGTACTTC
- TRBJ1-1 - TRBV7-9 CASSLVGAWTEAFF TGTGCCAGCAGCTTGGTTGGGGCTTGGACTGAAGCTTTCTTT
- TRBJ1-1 - TRBV7-8 CASSVIRGSEAFF TGTGCCAGCAGCGTAATCAGGGGATCTGAAGCTTTCTTT
- TRBJ2-7 - TRBV5-1 CASSSDGSTYEQYF TGCGCCAGCAGCTCGGACGGTTCCACCTACGAGCAGTACTTC
- TRBJ1-1 - TRBV12-3/TRBV12-4 CASSFHTEAFF TGTGCCAGCAGTTTTCACACTGAAGCTTTCTTT
once TRBJ1-5 - TRBV18 CASSPTGGGGKNQPQHF TGTGCCAGCTCACCAACAGGAGGGGGTGGTAAGAATCAGCCCCAGCATTTT
- TRBJ2-7 - TRBV30 CAWRELAPYEQYF TGTGCCTGGAGGGAACTGGCTCCCTACGAGCAGTACTTC
- TRBJ1-2 - TRBV13 CASSLAANYGYTF TGTGCCAGCAGCTTAGCTGCTAACTATGGCTACACCTTC
- TRBJ1-1 - TRBV10-3 CAISETGSHTEAFF TGTGCCATCAGTGAGACCGGGTCCCACACTGAAGCTTTCTTT
- TRBJ2-7 TRBD2 TRBV5-4 CASSLGGLAESYEQYF TGTGCCAGCAGCTTAGGTGGACTAGCGGAATCCTACGAGCAGTACTTC
- TRBJ1-2 - TRBV9 CASSAANYGYTF TGTGCCAGCAGCGCCGCTAACTATGGCTACACCTTC
- TRBJ1-6 TRBD1 TRBV5-1 CASSLGTGPYSPLHF TGCGCCAGCAGCTTGGGGACAGGGCCGTATTCACCCCTCCACTTT
- TRBJ1-1 - TRBV10-3 CAISKGGTEAFF TGTGCCATCAGTAAGGGGGGCACTGAAGCTTTCTTT
- TRBJ1-4 TRBD1 TRBV5-6 CASSLKGGWGKLFF TGTGCCAGCAGCTTGAAAGGGGGCTGGGGAAAACTGTTTTTT
few TRBJ2-3 - TRBV10-1 CASSAQATDTQYF TGCGCCAGCAGTGCACAGGCGACAGATACGCAGTATTTT
- TRBJ1-1 - TRBV7-9 CASSRDITEAFF TGTGCCAGCAGCCGGGACATCACTGAAGCTTTCTTT
- TRBJ2-5 TRBD2 TRBV4-1 CASSRTSVYQETQYF TGCGCCAGCAGCCGGACTAGCGTGTACCAAGAGACCCAGTACTTC